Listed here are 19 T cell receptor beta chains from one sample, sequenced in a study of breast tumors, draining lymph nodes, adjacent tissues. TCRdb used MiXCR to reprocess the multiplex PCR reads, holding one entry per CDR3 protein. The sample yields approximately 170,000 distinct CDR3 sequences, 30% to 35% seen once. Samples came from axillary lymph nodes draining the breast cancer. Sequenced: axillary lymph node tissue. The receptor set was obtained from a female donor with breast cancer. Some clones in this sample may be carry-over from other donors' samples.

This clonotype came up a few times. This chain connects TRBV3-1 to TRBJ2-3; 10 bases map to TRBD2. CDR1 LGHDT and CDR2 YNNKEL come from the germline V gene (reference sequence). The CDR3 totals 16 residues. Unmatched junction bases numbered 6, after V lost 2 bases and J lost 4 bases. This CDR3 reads CASSQQAGGPADTQYF. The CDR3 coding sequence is TGTGCCAGCAGCCAACAAGCGGGGGGGCCGGCAGATACGCAGTATTTT.

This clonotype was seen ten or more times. CDR3 sequence: CASSHRATVGEQYF. As DNA, the CDR3 is TGTGCCAGCAGCCATAGGGCCACCGTGGGCGAGCAGTACTTC. This chain joins TRBV7-8 and TRBJ2-7; no clear D gene. Germline CDR1 SGHVS, CDR2 FQNEAQ. Trimming stripped 5 bases from V and 6 bases from J, with 17 bases between. There are 14 residues in the CDR3.

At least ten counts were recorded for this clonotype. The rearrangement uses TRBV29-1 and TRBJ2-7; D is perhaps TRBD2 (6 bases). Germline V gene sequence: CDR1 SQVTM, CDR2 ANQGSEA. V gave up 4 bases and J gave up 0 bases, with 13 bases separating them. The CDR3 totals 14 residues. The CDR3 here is CSVAGRDSSYEQYF. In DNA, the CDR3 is TGCAGCGTTGCTGGACGGGACTCCTCCTACGAGCAGTACTTC.

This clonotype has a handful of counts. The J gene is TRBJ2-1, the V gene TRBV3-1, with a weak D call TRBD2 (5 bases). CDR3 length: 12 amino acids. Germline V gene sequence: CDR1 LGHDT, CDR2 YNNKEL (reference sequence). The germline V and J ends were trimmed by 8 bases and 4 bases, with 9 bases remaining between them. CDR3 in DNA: TGTGCCAGCGGGAGCCGTTACAATGAGCAGTTCTTC. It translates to CASGSRYNEQFF.

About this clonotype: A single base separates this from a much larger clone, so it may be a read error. CDR3 nucleotides: TGTGCCGGGGGGCCAGGGAACGGCTACACCTTC. It specifies CAGGPGNGYTF. The V call is TRBV6-5, the J call TRBJ1-2; D is perhaps TRBD1 (6 bases). This CDR3 spans 11 amino acids. Germline CDR1 is MNHEY and CDR2 is SVGAGI. V dropped 11 bases and J dropped 8 bases, with 15 bases sitting between them.

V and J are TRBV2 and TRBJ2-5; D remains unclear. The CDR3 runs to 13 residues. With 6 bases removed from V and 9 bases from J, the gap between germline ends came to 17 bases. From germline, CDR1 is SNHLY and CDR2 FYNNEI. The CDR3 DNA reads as TGTGCCAGCAGAGGGATGGGCAATCAGCCCCAGTACTTC. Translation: CASRGMGNQPQYF.

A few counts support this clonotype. As DNA, the CDR3 is TGTGCCAGTAGTATCATCTCTTCGCAAAACATTCAGTACTTC. Amino acid sequence: CASSIISSQNIQYF. The chain has TRBV19 and TRBJ2-4; D remains unclear. The CDR3 contains 14 residues. V was pared by 3 bases and J by 5 bases, with 11 bases between. CDR1 and CDR2 from the germline V gene are LNHDA and SQIVND (reference sequence). Using reference TRBV19 and TRBJ2-4 for the parts outside the CDR3, the full variable domain is DGGITQSPKYLFRKEGQNVTLSCEQNLNHDAMYWYRQDPGQGLRLIYYSQIVNDFQKGDIAEGYSVSREKKESFPLTVTSAQKNPTAFYLCASSIISSQNIQYFGAGTRLSVL.

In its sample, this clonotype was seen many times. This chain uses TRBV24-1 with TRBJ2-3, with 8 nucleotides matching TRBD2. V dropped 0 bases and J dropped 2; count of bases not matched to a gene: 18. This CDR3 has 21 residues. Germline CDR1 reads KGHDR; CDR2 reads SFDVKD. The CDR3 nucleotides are TGTGCCACCAGTGATTTGCGGCAGGGGATGGAGCGGGGGTCCCTCACAGATACGCAGTATTTT. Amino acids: CATSDLRQGMERGSLTDTQYF.

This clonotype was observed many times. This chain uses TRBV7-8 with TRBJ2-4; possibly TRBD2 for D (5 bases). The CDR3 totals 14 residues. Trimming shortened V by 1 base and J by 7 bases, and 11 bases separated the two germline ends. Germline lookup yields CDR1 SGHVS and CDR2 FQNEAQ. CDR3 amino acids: CASSLGMPGNIQYF. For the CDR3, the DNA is TGTGCCAGCAGCTTAGGCATGCCGGGGAACATTCAGTACTTC.

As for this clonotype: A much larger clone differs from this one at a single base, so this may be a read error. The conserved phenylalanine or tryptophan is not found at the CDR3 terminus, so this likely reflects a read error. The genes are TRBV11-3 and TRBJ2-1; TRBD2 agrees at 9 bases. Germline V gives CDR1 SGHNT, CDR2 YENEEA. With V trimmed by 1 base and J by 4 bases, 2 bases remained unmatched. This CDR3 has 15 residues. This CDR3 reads CASSLGTSEYNEQFL. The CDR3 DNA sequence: TGTGCCAGCAGCTTAGGGACTAGCGAATACAATGAGCAGTTCCTC.

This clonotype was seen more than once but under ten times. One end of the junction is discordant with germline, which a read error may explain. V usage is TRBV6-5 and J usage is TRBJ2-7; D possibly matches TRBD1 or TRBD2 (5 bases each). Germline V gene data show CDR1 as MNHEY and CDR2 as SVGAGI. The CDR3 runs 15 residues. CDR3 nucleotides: TGTGCCAGCAGTCACTCGGAAACAGGAGGACTCGAGCAGTACTTC. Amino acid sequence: CASSHSETGGLEQYF.

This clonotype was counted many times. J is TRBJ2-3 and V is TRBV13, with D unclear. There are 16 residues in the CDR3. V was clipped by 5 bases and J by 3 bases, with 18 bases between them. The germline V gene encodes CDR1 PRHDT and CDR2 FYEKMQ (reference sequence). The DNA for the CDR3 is TGTGCCAGCAGCCACATCAGGCAGGCCGGGACAGATACGCAGTATTTT. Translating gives CASSHIRQAGTDTQYF.

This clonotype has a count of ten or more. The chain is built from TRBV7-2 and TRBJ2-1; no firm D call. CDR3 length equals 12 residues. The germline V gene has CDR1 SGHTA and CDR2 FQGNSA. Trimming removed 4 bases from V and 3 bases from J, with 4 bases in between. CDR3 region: CASSWFYNEQFF. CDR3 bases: TGTGCCAGCAGCTGGTTCTACAATGAGCAGTTCTTC.

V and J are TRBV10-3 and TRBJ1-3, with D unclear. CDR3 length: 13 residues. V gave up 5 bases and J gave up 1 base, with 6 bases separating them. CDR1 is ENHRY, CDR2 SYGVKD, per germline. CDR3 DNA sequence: TGTGCCATCAGTCCGGGATCTGGAAACACCATATATTTT. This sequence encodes CAISPGSGNTIYF.

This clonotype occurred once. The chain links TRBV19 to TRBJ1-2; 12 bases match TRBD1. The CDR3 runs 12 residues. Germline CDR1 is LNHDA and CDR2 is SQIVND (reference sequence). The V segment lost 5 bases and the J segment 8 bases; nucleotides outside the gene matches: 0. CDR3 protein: CASSGTGGGYTF. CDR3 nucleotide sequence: TGTGCCAGTAGTGGGACAGGGGGCGGCTACACCTTC.

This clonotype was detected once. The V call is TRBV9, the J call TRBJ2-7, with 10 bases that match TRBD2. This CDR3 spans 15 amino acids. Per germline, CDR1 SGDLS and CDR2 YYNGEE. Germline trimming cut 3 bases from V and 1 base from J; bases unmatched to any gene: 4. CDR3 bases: TGTGCCAGCAGCGCCCTACTAGCGGGATCCTACGAGCAGTACTTC. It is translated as CASSALLAGSYEQYF. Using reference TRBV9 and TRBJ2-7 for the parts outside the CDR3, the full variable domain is DSGVTQTPKHLITATGQRVTLRCSPRSGDLSVYWYQQSLDQGLQFLIQYYNGEERAKGNILERFSAQQFPDLHSELNLSSLELGDSALYFCASSALLAGSYEQYFGPGTRLTVT.

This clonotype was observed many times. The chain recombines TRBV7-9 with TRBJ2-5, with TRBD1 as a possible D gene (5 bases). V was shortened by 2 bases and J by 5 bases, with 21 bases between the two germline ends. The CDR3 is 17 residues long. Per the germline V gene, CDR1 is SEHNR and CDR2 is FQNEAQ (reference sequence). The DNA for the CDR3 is TGTGCCAGCAGCTTAAACCCCCAGGGAAGAGGTTCGGAGACCCAGTACTTC. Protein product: CASSLNPQGRGSETQYF. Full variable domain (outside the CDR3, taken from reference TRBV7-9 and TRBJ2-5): DTGVSQNPRHKITKRGQNVTFRCDPISEHNRLYWYRQTLGQGPEFLTYFQNEAQLEKSRLLSDRFSAERPKGSFSTLEIQRTEQGDSAMYLCASSLNPQGRGSETQYFGPGTRLLVL.

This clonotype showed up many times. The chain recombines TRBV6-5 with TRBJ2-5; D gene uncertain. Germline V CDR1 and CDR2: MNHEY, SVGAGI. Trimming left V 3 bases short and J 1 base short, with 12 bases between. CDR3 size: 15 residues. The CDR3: CASSYLGQVQETQYF. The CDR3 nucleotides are TGTGCCAGCAGTTATCTAGGTCAGGTCCAAGAGACCCAGTACTTC.

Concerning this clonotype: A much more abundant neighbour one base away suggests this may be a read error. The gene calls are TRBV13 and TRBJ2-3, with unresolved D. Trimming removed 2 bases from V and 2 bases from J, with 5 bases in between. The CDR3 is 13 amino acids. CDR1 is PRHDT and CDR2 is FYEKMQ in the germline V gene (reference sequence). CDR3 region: CASSLRPTDTQYF. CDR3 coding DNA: TGTGCCAGCAGCTTACGCCCCACAGATACGCAGTATTTT.